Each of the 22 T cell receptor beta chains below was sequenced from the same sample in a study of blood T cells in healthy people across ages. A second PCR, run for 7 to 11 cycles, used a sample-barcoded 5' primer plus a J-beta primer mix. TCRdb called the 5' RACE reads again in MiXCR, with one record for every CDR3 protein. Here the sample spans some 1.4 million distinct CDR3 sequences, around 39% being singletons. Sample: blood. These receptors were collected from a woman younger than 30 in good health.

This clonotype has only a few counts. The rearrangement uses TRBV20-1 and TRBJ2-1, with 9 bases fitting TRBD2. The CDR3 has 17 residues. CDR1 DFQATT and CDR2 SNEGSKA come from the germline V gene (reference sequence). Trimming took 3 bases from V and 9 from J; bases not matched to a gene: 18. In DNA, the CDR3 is TGCAGTGCTAGTGGGGGGACTAGCACCCTCCGGGGGGGTGAGCAGTTCTTC. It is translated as CSASGGTSTLRGGEQFF.

DNA of the CDR3: TGTGCCAGCAGCCAAATAACAGACAAATATGGCTACACCTTC. Translated, it gives CASSQITDKYGYTF. The chain recombines TRBV4-2 with TRBJ1-2; no clear D gene. CDR1 and CDR2 (germline): LGHNA, YNFKEQ. The CDR3 sequence is 14 residues long. The ends were cut back, 2 bases at V and 5 bases at J, with 12 bases in the middle.

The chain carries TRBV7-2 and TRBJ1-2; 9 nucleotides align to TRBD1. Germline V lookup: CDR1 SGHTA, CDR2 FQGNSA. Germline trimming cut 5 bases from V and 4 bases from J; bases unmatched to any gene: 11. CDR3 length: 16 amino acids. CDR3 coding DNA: TGTGCCAGCAGCGAGGGACAGGGAGGGACTATCTATGGCTACACCTTC. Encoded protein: CASSEGQGGTIYGYTF.

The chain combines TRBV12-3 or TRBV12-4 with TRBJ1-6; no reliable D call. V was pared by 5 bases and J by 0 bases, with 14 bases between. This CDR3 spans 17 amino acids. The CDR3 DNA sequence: TGTGCCAGCAGTATCTTTCGGACGAGCTCCTATAATTCACCCCTCCACTTT. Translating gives CASSIFRTSSYNSPLHF.

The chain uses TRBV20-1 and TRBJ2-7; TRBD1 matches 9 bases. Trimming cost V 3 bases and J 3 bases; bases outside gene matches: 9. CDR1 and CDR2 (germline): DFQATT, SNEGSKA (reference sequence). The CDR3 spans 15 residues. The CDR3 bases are TGCAGTGCTAGTCCCCCGGGACAGGGCTTCTACGAGCAGTACTTC. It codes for CSASPPGQGFYEQYF.

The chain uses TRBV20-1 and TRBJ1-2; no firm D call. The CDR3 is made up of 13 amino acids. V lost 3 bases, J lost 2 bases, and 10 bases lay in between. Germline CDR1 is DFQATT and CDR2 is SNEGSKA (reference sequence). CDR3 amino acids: CSARGSQNYGYTF. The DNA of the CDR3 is TGCAGTGCTAGGGGGTCCCAAAACTATGGCTACACCTTC.

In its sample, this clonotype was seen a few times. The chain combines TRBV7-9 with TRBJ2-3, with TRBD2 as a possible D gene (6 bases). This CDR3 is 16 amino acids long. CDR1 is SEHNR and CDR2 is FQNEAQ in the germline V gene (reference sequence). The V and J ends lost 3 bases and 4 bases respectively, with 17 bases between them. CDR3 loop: CASSFETSIGPDTQYF. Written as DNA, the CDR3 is TGTGCCAGCAGCTTCGAGACTAGTATCGGACCAGATACGCAGTATTTT.

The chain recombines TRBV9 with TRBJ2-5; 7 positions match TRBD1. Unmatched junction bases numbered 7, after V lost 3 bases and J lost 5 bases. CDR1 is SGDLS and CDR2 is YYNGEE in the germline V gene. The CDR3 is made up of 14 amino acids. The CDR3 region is CASSGQGIGETQYF. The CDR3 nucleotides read TGTGCCAGCAGCGGACAGGGTATCGGGGAGACCCAGTACTTC.

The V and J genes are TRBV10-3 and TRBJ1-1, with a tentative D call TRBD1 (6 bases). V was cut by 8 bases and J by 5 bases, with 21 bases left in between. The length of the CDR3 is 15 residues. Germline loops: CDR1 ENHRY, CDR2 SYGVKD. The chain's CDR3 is CAISDAQGSGTEAFF. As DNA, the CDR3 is TGTGCCATCTCGGACGCACAGGGTTCGGGGACTGAAGCTTTCTTT.

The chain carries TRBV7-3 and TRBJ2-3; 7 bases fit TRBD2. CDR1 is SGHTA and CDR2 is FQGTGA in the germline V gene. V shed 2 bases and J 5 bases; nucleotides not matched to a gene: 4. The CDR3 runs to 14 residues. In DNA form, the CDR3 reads TGTGCCAGCAGCTTAGGGGGGGTCCTAGATACGCAGTATTTT. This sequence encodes CASSLGGVLDTQYF.

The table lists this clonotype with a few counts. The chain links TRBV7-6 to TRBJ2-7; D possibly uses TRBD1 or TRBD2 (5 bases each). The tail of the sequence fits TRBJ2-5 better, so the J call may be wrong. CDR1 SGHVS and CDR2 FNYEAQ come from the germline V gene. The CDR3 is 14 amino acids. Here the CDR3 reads CASSSGTIVETQYF. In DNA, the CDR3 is TGTGCCAGCAGCTCCGGGACGATCGTGGAGACCCAGTACTTC.

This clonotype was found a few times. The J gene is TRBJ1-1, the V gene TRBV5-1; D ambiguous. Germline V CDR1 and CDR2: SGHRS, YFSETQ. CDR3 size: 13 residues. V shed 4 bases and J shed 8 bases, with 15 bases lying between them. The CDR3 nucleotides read TGCGCCAGCAGCCCCCCGGGCGCTGGGGAAGCTTTCTTT. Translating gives CASSPPGAGEAFF.

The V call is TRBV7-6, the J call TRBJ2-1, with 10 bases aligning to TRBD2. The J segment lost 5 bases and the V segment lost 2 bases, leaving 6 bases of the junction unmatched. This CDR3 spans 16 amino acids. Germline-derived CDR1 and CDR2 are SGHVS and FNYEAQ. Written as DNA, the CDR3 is TGTGCCAGCAGCTTAAGGCCTAGCGGGAGCAACAATGAGCAGTTCTTC. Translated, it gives CASSLRPSGSNNEQFF.

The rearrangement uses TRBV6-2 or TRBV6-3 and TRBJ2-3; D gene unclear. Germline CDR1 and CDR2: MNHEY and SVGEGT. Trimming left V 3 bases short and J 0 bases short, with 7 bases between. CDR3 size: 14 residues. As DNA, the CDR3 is TGTGCCAGCAGTTATGTGACTAGCACAGATACGCAGTATTTT. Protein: CASSYVTSTDTQYF.

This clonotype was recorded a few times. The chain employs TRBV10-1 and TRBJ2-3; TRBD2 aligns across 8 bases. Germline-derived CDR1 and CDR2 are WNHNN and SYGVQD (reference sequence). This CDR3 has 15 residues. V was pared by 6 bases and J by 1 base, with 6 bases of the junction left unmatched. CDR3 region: CASSPTSDRTDTQYF. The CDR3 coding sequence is TGCGCCAGCAGCCCGACTAGCGACCGCACAGATACGCAGTATTTT.

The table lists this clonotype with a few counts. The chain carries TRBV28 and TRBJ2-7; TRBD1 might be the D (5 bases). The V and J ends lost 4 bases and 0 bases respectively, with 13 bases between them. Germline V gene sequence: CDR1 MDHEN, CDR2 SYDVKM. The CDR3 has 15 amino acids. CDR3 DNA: TGTGCCAGCAGTTCTAATCAGGGTCCCTCCTACGAGCAGTACTTC. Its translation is CASSSNQGPSYEQYF.

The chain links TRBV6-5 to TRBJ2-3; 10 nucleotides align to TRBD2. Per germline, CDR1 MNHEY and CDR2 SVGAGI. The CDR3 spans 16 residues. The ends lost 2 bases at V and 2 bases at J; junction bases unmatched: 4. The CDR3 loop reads CASSYELAGDTDTQYF. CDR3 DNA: TGTGCCAGCAGTTACGAGCTAGCGGGGGACACAGATACGCAGTATTTT.

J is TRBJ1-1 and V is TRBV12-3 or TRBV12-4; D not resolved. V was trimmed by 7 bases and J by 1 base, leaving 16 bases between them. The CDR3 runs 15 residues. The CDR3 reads CASMPPKRANTEAFF. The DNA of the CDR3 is TGTGCCAGCATGCCTCCGAAAAGAGCGAACACTGAAGCTTTCTTT.

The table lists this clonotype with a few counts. CDR3 in amino acids: CSVDVGGQYTDTQYF. The CDR3 DNA reads as TGCAGCGTTGACGTCGGGGGACAGTACACAGATACGCAGTATTTT. This chain links TRBV29-1 with TRBJ2-3; the D gene is possibly TRBD1 (7 bases). Germline assignment: CDR1 SQVTM and CDR2 ANQGSEA. Trimming cost V 3 bases and J 2 bases, with 15 bases left between them. CDR3 length: 15 residues.

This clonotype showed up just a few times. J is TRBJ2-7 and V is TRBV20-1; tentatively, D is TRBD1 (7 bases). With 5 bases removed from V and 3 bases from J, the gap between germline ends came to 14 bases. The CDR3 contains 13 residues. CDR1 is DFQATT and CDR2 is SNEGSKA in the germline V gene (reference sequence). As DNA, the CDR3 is TGCAGTGCTCCAGGGGGGCAGCTCTACGAGCAGTACTTC. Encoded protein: CSAPGGQLYEQYF.

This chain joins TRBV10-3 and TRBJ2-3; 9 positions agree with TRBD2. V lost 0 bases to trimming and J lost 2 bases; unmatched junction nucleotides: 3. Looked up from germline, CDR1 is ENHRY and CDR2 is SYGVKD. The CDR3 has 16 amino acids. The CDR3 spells CAISESLAGPTDTQYF. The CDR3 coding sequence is TGTGCCATCAGTGAGTCACTAGCGGGCCCCACAGATACGCAGTATTTT.

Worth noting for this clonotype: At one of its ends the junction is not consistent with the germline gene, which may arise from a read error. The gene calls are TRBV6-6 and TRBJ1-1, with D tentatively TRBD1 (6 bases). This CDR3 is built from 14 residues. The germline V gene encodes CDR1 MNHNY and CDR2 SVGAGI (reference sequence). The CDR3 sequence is CASGYGRGDTEAFF. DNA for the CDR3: TGTGCCAGCGGTTATGGGAGGGGGGACACTGAAGCTTTCTTT.